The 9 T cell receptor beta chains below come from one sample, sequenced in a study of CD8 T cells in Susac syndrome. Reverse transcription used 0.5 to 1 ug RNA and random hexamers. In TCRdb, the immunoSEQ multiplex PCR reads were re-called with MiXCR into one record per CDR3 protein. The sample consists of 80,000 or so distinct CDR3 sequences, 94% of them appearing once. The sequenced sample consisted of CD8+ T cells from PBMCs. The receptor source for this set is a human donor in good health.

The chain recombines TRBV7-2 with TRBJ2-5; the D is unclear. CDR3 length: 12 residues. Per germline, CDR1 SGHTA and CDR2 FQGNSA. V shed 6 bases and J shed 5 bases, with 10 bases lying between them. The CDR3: CASRGMRETQYF. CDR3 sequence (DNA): TGTGCCAGCAGAGGTATGCGGGAGACCCAGTACTTC.

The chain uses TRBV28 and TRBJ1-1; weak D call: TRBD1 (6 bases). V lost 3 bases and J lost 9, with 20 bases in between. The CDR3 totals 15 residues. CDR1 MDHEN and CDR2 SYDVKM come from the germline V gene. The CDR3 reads CASSFRFPRDIKAFF. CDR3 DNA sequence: TGTGCCAGCAGTTTTCGATTTCCCCGGGACATTAAAGCTTTCTTT.

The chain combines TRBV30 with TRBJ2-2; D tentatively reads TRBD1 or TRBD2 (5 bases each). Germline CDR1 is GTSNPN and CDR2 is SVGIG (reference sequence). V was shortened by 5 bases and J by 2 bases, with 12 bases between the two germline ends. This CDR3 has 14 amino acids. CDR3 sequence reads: CAWSFGTNTGELFF. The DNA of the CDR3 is TGTGCCTGGTCCTTTGGGACCAACACCGGGGAGCTGTTTTTT. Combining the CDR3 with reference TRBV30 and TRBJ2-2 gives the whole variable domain SQTIHQWPATLVQPVGSPLSLECTVEGTSNPNLYWYRQAAGRGLQLLFYSVGIGQISSEVPQNLSASRPQDRQFILSSKKLLLSDSGFYLCAWSFGTNTGELFFGEGSRLTVL.

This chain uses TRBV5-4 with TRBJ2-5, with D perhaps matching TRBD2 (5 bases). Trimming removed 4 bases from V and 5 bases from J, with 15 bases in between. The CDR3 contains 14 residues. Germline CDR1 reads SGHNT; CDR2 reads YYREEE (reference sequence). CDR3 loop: CASSPKDGEETQYF. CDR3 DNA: TGTGCCAGCAGCCCAAAGGATGGGGAGGAGACCCAGTACTTC. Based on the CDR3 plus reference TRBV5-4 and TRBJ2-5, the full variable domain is ETGVTQSPTHLIKTRGQQVTLRCSSQSGHNTVSWYQQALGQGPQFIFQYYREEENGRGNFPPRFSGLQFPNYSSELNVNALELDDSALYLCASSPKDGEETQYFGPGTRLLVL.

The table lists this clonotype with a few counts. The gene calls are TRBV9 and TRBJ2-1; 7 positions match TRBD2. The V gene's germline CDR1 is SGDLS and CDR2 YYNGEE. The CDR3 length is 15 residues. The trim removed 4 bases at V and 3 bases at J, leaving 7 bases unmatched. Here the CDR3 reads CASSRSGSNYNEQFF. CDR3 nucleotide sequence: TGTGCCAGCAGCCGTAGCGGGTCCAACTACAATGAGCAGTTCTTC.

The CDR3 spells CASSVHGEDTQYF. The CDR3 nucleotides read TGTGCCAGCAGCGTTCACGGGGAAGATACGCAGTATTTT. The rearrangement joins TRBV9 to TRBJ2-3; possibly TRBD2 for D (5 bases). The CDR3 covers 13 residues. Germline lookup yields CDR1 SGDLS and CDR2 YYNGEE. V lost 2 bases and J 5 bases, leaving 9 bases between the germline ends.

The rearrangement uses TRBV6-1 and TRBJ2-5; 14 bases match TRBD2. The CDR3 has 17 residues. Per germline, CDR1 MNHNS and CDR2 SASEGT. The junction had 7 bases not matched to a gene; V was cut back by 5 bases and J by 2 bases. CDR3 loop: CASSRTGTSGSQETQYF. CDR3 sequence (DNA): TGTGCCAGCAGTAGAACCGGGACTAGCGGGAGTCAAGAGACCCAGTACTTC.

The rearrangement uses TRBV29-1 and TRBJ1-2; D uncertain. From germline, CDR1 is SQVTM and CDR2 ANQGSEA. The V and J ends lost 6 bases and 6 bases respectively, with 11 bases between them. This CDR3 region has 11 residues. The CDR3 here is CSVYEEHGYTF. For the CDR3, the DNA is TGCAGCGTGTATGAGGAACATGGCTACACCTTC. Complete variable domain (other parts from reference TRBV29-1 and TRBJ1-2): SAVISQKPSRDICQRGTSLTIQCQVDSQVTMMFWYRQQPGQSLTLIATANQGSEATYESGFVIDKFPISRPNLTFSTLTVSNMSPEDSSIYLCSVYEEHGYTFGSGTRLTVV.

The CDR3 here is CASNRDRGPYNEQFF. In nucleotides, the CDR3 is TGTGCCAGCAACCGGGACAGGGGTCCCTACAATGAGCAGTTCTTC. V and J are TRBV6-5 and TRBJ2-1, with TRBD1 identical over 10 bases. CDR1 is MNHEY, CDR2 SVGAGI, per germline. The CDR3 runs to 15 residues. Trimming at V came to 7 bases and at J to 2 bases, leaving 5 bases not matched to a gene.